The next 31 T cell receptor beta chains were all read from a single sample in a study of blood T cells in healthy people across ages. Sample-barcoded 5' priming and a J-beta primer mix drove a second PCR of roughly 6 to 12 cycles. TCRdb called the 5' RACE reads again in MiXCR, with one record for every CDR3 protein. The data show approximately 810,000 distinct CDR3 sequences, around 26% seen once. Sequenced sample: blood. The receptors shown here come from an elderly woman in good health.

The rearrangement uses TRBV28 and TRBJ1-1; the D gene is possibly TRBD1 (6 bases). Germline V gene data show CDR1 as MDHEN and CDR2 as SYDVKM. Trimming cost V 10 bases and J 3 bases, with 15 bases left between them. There are 13 residues in the CDR3. CDR3 nucleotide sequence: TGTGCCATAAAAAACCCAGGGGACACTGAAGCTTTCTTT. Amino acid sequence: CAIKNPGDTEAFF. The entire variable domain, with the rest obtained from reference TRBV28 and TRBJ1-1, is as follows: DVKVTQSSRYLVKRTGEKVFLECVQDMDHENMFWYRQDPGLGLRLIYFSYDVKMKEKGDIPEGYSVSREKKERFSLILESASTNQTSMYLCAIKNPGDTEAFFGQGTRLTVV.

This rearrangement joins TRBV29-1 to TRBJ2-1; TRBD2 aligns across 7 bases. Germline loops: CDR1 SQVTM, CDR2 ANQGSEA. This CDR3 region has 14 residues. Losses at the gene ends were 0 bases for V and 7 bases for J; bases not matched to a gene: 6. CDR3 sequence (DNA): TGCAGCGTTGAAGAGGGGGGGAGACTAAATGAGCAGTTCTTC. This sequence encodes CSVEEGGRLNEQFF.

This clonotype came up many times. The chain uses TRBV7-2 and TRBJ2-1, with 8 bases that match TRBD1. The trim removed 3 bases at V and 6 bases at J, leaving 7 bases unmatched. The CDR3 covers 15 residues. The germline CDR1 and CDR2 sequences are SGHTA and FQGNSA. The CDR3 nucleotides are TGTGCCAGCAGCTTGTGGACAGGGTATCCCAATGAGCAGTTCTTC. Residues: CASSLWTGYPNEQFF.

V is TRBV6-2 or TRBV6-3 and J is TRBJ1-1, with TRBD1 matching 7 bases. Looked up from germline, CDR1 is MNHEY and CDR2 is SVGEGT. The CDR3 consists of 12 residues. Trimming at V came to 6 bases and at J to 4 bases, leaving 2 bases not matched to a gene. CDR3 DNA: TGTGCCAGCAGGACAGGGAGCACTGAAGCTTTCTTT. Protein sequence: CASRTGSTEAFF.

To note about this clonotype: A much more abundant neighbour one base away suggests this may be a read error. CDR3 residues: CASKGQPITYEQYF. CDR3 bases: TGTGCCAGCAAGGGACAGCCGATTACCTACGAGCAGTACTTC. The chain uses TRBV6-2 or TRBV6-3 and TRBJ2-7; TRBD1 matches 7 bases. The CDR3 has 14 amino acids. V was pared by 7 bases and J by 2 bases, with 8 bases of the junction left unmatched. CDR1 is MNHEY, CDR2 SVGEGT, per germline.

The chain joins TRBV24-1 to TRBJ2-2, with TRBD1 identical over 7 bases. J lost 1 base, V lost 4 bases, and 8 bases had no gene match. This CDR3 has 17 residues. The V gene's germline CDR1 is KGHDR and CDR2 SFDVKD. CDR3 amino acids: CATSEPRQGQNTGELFF. For the CDR3, the DNA is TGTGCCACCAGTGAACCCCGACAGGGACAGAACACCGGGGAGCTGTTTTTT.

In its sample, this clonotype was seen many times. The genes are TRBV10-3 and TRBJ1-1; D is unclear. Germline V CDR1 and CDR2: ENHRY, SYGVKD. This CDR3 comprises 15 residues. The V end was cut by 3 bases, the J end by 4 bases, with 15 bases between. The chain's CDR3 is CAISDPGRESTEAFF. The CDR3 DNA sequence: TGTGCCATCAGTGACCCGGGAAGGGAGTCCACTGAAGCTTTCTTT.

Points on this clonotype: Its ends do not fully match the called genes, so a read error is possible. This sequence joins TRBV7-9 and TRBJ2-3; D possibly uses TRBD1 or TRBD2 (5 bases each). Germline CDR1 SEHNR, CDR2 FQNEAQ (reference sequence). The CDR3 loop spans 14 amino acids. The CDR3, as DNA: TGTGCCAGCAACTTACTCGGGGCTGGAGATACGCAGTATTTT. This translates into CASNLLGAGDTQYF. Filled out from reference TRBV7-9 and TRBJ2-3, the complete variable domain reads DTGVSQNPRHKITKRGQNVTFRCDPISEHNRLYWYRQTLGQGPEFLTYFQNEAQLEKSRLLSDRFSAERPKGSFSTLEIQRTEQGDSAMYLCASNLLGAGDTQYFGPGTRLTVL.

This clonotype was seen ten or more times. The chain links TRBV15 to TRBJ2-1, with 8 positions matching TRBD2. Germline CDR1 is LNHNV and CDR2 is YYDKDF (reference sequence). After removal of 2 bases from V and 5 bases from J, the junction contained 2 bases not matched to a gene. This CDR3 spans 14 amino acids. This CDR3 reads CATSRLSGDNEQFF. CDR3 coding DNA: TGTGCCACCAGCAGACTTAGCGGGGACAATGAGCAGTTCTTC.

As for this clonotype: A much bigger clone sits one base away, suggesting this may be a read error. V and J are TRBV24-1 and TRBJ2-7; 8 bases match TRBD1. Germline V CDR1 and CDR2: KGHDR, SFDVKD. CDR3 length equals 14 residues. This chain's CDR3 is CVTSDSGQEYEQYF. The CDR3 nucleotides are TGTGTCACCAGTGATTCGGGACAGGAATACGAGCAGTACTTC.

J is TRBJ2-3 and V is TRBV9, with 10 nucleotides matching TRBD1. This CDR3 has 16 amino acids. Germline V lookup: CDR1 SGDLS, CDR2 YYNGEE. Unmatched junction bases numbered 5, after V lost 1 base and J lost 3 bases. The CDR3 DNA follows: TGTGCCAGCAGCGTATCTGGACAGGGGGTGACAGATACGCAGTATTTT. The encoded protein is CASSVSGQGVTDTQYF.

This clonotype was detected a few times. This sequence may be a read error, since a much larger clone differs from it by one base. The rearrangement uses TRBV20-1 and TRBJ2-4; D is uncertain. The CDR3 loop spans 14 amino acids. Germline V gene sequence: CDR1 DFQATT, CDR2 SNEGSKA (reference sequence). V dropped 0 bases and J dropped 0 bases, with 6 bases sitting between them. The CDR3 loop is CSARDQEAKNIQYF. CDR3 sequence (DNA): TGCAGTGCTAGAGATCAGGAAGCCAAAAACATTCAGTACTTC.

This clonotype occurred many times. J is TRBJ2-3 and V is TRBV5-1, with a possible D match to TRBD1 (5 bases). The CDR3 consists of 17 residues. Between the trimmed V and J ends, which lost 1 base and 0 bases, there was a span of 15 bases. Germline lookup yields CDR1 SGHRS and CDR2 YFSETQ. The CDR3 DNA reads TGCGCCAGCAGCTTGAATAAGGTAACAGGAAGCACAGATACGCAGTATTTT. Encoded protein: CASSLNKVTGSTDTQYF.

This clonotype has at least ten counts. The chain combines TRBV10-3 with TRBJ2-3, with 10 bases fitting TRBD1. CDR1 and CDR2 from the germline V gene are ENHRY and SYGVKD. Germline trimming cut 2 bases from V and 2 bases from J; bases unmatched to any gene: 4. This CDR3 is 16 amino acids long. The CDR3 spells CAISEADRGTTDTQYF. CDR3 in DNA: TGTGCCATCAGTGAGGCGGACAGGGGGACCACAGATACGCAGTATTTT.

The chain has TRBV30 and TRBJ2-1, with TRBD2 matching 7 bases. Germline assignment: CDR1 GTSNPN and CDR2 SVGIG (reference sequence). Trimming removed 2 bases from V and 7 bases from J; junction bases left unmatched: 8. The CDR3 sequence is 14 residues long. The CDR3 nucleotides are TGTGCCTGGAGTTATCCCGGGGGGTTTAATGAGCAGTTCTTC. As protein: CAWSYPGGFNEQFF. The full variable domain, in which reference TRBV30 and TRBJ2-1 provide the parts outside the CDR3, is SQTIHQWPATLVQPVGSPLSLECTVEGTSNPNLYWYRQAAGRGLQLLFYSVGIGQISSEVPQNLSASRPQDRQFILSSKKLLLSDSGFYLCAWSYPGGFNEQFFGPGTRLTVL.

This clonotype showed up many times. V is TRBV7-2 and J is TRBJ2-7; D perhaps matches TRBD1 (6 bases). Per germline, CDR1 SGHTA and CDR2 FQGNSA. The V gene lost 10 bases and the J gene lost 5 bases, with 15 bases spanning the gap. The CDR3 sequence is 12 residues long. The CDR3 DNA follows: TGTGCCACCGGGGATCAGGGGCACGAGCAGTACTTC. It specifies CATGDQGHEQYF.

This clonotype was picked up many times. V and J are TRBV27 and TRBJ2-7, with 7 bases matching TRBD1. CDR1 and CDR2 from the germline V gene are MNHEY and SMNVEV (reference sequence). The CDR3 is made up of 13 amino acids. Trimming cost V 6 bases and J 3 bases; bases outside gene matches: 5. The CDR3 nucleotides read TGTGCCAGCAGCAGGGGACAGATCTACGAGCAGTACTTC. Translated, it gives CASSRGQIYEQYF.

As concerns this clonotype: A single base separates this from a much larger clone, so it may be a read error. V usage is TRBV3-1 and J usage is TRBJ2-3; 8 bases align to TRBD1. Germline V gene lookup returns CDR1 LGHDT and CDR2 YNNKEL (reference sequence). The CDR3 is 17 amino acids. Losses at the gene ends were 5 bases for V and 2 bases for J; bases not matched to a gene: 12. The CDR3 loop reads CASSCFLGTGDTDTQYF. CDR3 sequence (DNA): TGTGCCAGCAGCTGCTTCCTCGGGACAGGAGACACAGATACGCAGTATTTT.

This clonotype has a count of ten or more. The V gene is TRBV4-3, the J gene TRBJ1-6; D is possibly TRBD1 (5 bases). Germline-derived CDR1 and CDR2 are LGHNA and YSLEER. The CDR3 runs to 17 residues. V was cut by 0 bases and J by 3 bases, with 12 bases left in between. CDR3 region: CASSQDPGANYNSPLHF. CDR3 in DNA: TGCGCCAGCAGCCAAGATCCCGGGGCAAACTATAATTCACCCCTCCACTTT.

This chain links TRBV2 with TRBJ2-1; D not certain. Germline CDR1 SNHLY, CDR2 FYNNEI. The CDR3 has 11 amino acids. V was clipped by 7 bases and J by 4 bases, with 5 bases between them. CDR3 in DNA: TGTGCCAGCAAGGGATACAATGAGCAGTTCTTC. Its protein product is CASKGYNEQFF.

This clonotype was seen at least ten times. The chain employs TRBV5-1 and TRBJ2-3, with D hard to call. This CDR3 spans 15 amino acids. Trimming shortened V by 2 bases and J by 2 bases, and 12 bases separated the two germline ends. Germline V lookup: CDR1 SGHRS, CDR2 YFSETQ. CDR3 sequence reads: CASSLGPSSTDTQYF. CDR3 bases: TGCGCCAGCAGCTTAGGGCCTTCATCCACAGATACGCAGTATTTT.

This clonotype showed up just a few times. This chain joins TRBV3-1 and TRBJ1-1, with D possibly matching TRBD1 (5 bases). The CDR3 spans 14 residues. Germline V gene data show CDR1 as LGHDT and CDR2 as YNNKEL (reference sequence). The ends were cut back, 11 bases at V and 4 bases at J, with 20 bases in the middle. The CDR3 DNA reads as TGTGCCCGCACTTCAAGATTGGGGGTCACTGAAGCTTTCTTT. Protein product: CARTSRLGVTEAFF.

Remarks on this clonotype: This may arise from a read error, as a much more abundant clone is one base away. CDR3 sequence: CASRQSGVQETQFF. DNA for the CDR3: TGCGCCAGCAGACAGAGCGGGGTACAAGAGACCCAGTTCTTC. The chain uses TRBV5-1 and TRBJ2-5; 7 positions agree with TRBD2. The J call may be mistaken, given a closer DNA end match to TRBJ2-1. Germline-derived CDR1 and CDR2 are SGHRS and YFSETQ. The CDR3 is 14 amino acids.

Remarks on this clonotype: A much larger clonotype is one base distant, so this may be a read error. V is TRBV6-2 or TRBV6-3 and J is TRBJ2-3; D gene unclear. The germline V gene has CDR1 MNHEY and CDR2 SVGEGT. The CDR3 loop spans 15 amino acids. The CDR3: CANSYWRTHTDTQYF. CDR3 DNA sequence: TGTGCCAACAGTTACTGGAGAACCCACACAGATACGCAGTATTTT.

This clonotype was detected once. This sequence joins TRBV20-1 and TRBJ2-1; D gene uncertain. Germline CDR1 is DFQATT and CDR2 is SNEGSKA (reference sequence). CDR3 length: 12 residues. V shed 5 bases and J shed 4 bases, with 9 bases lying between them. CDR3: CSAFYLYNEQFF. CDR3 sequence (DNA): TGCAGTGCTTTCTACCTTTACAATGAGCAGTTCTTC.

With respect to this clonotype: An end of the junction does not agree with germline; a read error may underlie this. V and J are TRBV5-1 and TRBJ2-5; no definite D call. Germline lookup yields CDR1 SGHRS and CDR2 YFSETQ. CDR3 length: 11 amino acids. The CDR3 protein is CVSSSEETQYF. The CDR3 region has the DNA TGCGTCAGCAGCTCGGAAGAGACCCAGTACTTC.

As concerns this clonotype: One junction end does not reproduce the germline sequence, and a read error may be involved. The chain combines TRBV4-2 with TRBJ2-2; tentative D call: TRBD2 (5 bases). Per the germline V gene, CDR1 is LGHNA and CDR2 is YNFKEQ. The CDR3 has 14 amino acids. The CDR3 sequence is CASNAATYTGERFF. DNA for the CDR3: TGTGCCAGCAACGCAGCCACTTACACCGGGGAGCGGTTTTTT.

Notes on this clonotype: A single base separates this from a much larger clone, so it may be a read error. CDR3 in DNA: TGCGCCAGCAGCTTCTCGGGGGAAACTTTCTTT. This codes for CASSFSGETFF. The chain carries TRBV5-1 and TRBJ1-1, with a tentative D call TRBD1 (5 bases). The CDR3 runs 11 residues. From germline, CDR1 is SGHRS and CDR2 YFSETQ. Trimming pared 2 bases from V and 12 bases from J, leaving 11 bases between.

The CDR3 loop reads CASSLVSAPNQPQHF. The CDR3 bases are TGTGCCAGCAGCTTAGTCAGCGCTCCCAATCAGCCCCAGCATTTT. The chain combines TRBV11-1 with TRBJ1-5, with D unresolved. The CDR3 loop spans 15 amino acids. From germline, CDR1 is SGHAT and CDR2 FQDESV (reference sequence). With 1 base removed from V and 3 bases from J, the gap between germline ends came to 10 bases.

This clonotype was counted between two and nine times. A much larger clone lies one base from this, so it may be a read error. The chain links TRBV20-1 to TRBJ2-3; a possible D gene is TRBD1 (6 bases). The CDR3 contains 11 residues. Germline V gene lookup returns CDR1 DFQATT and CDR2 SNEGSKA (reference sequence). The CDR3 region is CRARGSDTQYF. The CDR3 region has the DNA TGCAGGGCTAGGGGGTCCGATACGCAGTATTTT.

This clonotype was seen repeatedly, ten times or more. This chain links TRBV5-1 with TRBJ2-7, with 9 bases matching TRBD2. The CDR3 has 13 amino acids. The J segment lost 3 bases and the V segment lost 7 bases, leaving 5 bases of the junction unmatched. Per the germline V gene, CDR1 is SGHRS and CDR2 is YFSETQ. The CDR3 region is CASSGLAGYEQYF. For the CDR3, the DNA is TGCGCCAGCTCGGGACTAGCTGGCTACGAGCAGTACTTC.